This record looks at one T cell receptor beta chain sequence and its context. Its specificity is unknown. This sample was taken from a study of T-cell reconstitution after alpha-beta-depleted transplantation in children. General observations from the study: Surviving thymic progenitors and recipient T cells were the source of high TCRbeta diversity at day 60 in some patients. Expanded clones from the graft, numbering several hundred, reportedly supplied alpha-beta T cells about two months after transplant. T-cell counts and diversity were attributed mostly to newly produced T cells one year after transplant.

Unique molecular identifiers featured in how the TCRbeta library was prepared. TCRdb passed the PCR reads through MiXCR, listing each CDR3 protein once. The profile covers about 980,000 distinct CDR3 sequences, with less than 30% appearing a single time and 25% to 35% taken by the ten largest. The trim removed 7 bases at V and 1 base at J, leaving 11 bases unmatched. CDR1 MDHEN and CDR2 SYDVKM come from the germline V gene. CDR3 length: 16 residues. This chain links TRBV28 with TRBJ2-5, with 8 bases aligning to TRBD1. The TCR was taken from a boy under two years old who had a stem cell transplant for SCID, so the T cells may come from the graft donor. This material consisted of PBMCs, mostly from graft donor cells, taken 360 days after TCRalphabeta/CD19-depleted stem cell transplant. CDR3 sequence (DNA): TGTGCCAGCACCGTTGACAGGGGCGGGCTCCAAGAGACCCAGTACTTC. Translation gives CASTVDRGGLQETQYF.